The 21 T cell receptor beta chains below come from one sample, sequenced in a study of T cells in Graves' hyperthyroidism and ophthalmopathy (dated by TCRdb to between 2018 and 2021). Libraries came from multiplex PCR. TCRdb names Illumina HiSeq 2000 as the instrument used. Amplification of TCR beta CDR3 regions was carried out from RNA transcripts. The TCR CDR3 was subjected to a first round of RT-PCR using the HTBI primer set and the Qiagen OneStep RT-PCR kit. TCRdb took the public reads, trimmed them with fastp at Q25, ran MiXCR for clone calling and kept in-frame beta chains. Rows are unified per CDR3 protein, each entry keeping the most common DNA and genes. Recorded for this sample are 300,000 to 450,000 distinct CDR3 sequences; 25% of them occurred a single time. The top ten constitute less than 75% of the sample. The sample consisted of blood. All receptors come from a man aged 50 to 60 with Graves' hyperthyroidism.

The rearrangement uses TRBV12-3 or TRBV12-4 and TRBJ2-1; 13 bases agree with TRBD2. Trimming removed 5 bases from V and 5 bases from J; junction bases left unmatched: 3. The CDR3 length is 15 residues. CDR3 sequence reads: CASSRLAGGNNEQFF. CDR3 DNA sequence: TGTGCCAGCAGTAGACTAGCGGGAGGCAACAATGAGCAGTTCTTC.

CDR3 sequence (DNA): TGTGCCAGCAGCAGGGGGCGCGTAGATACGCAGTATTTT. Encoded protein: CASSRGRVDTQYF. The chain recombines TRBV2 with TRBJ2-3; the match to TRBD1 covers 8 bases. CDR3 size: 13 residues. Germline assignment: CDR1 SNHLY and CDR2 FYNNEI. With V trimmed by 6 bases and J by 5 bases, 4 bases remained unmatched.

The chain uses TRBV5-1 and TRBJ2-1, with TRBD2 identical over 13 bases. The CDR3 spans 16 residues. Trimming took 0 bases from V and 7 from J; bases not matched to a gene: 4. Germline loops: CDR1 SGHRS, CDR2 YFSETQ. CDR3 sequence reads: CASSLDGLAGENEQFF. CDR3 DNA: TGCGCCAGCAGCTTGGACGGACTAGCGGGAGAAAATGAGCAGTTCTTC.

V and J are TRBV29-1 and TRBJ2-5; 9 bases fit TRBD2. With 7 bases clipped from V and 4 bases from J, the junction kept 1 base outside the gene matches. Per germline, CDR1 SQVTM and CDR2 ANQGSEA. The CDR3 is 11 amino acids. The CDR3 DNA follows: TGCAGCGCGACTAGCGGAGAGACCCAGTACTTC. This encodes CSATSGETQYF.

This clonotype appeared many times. The CDR3 loop reads CASSQLVMAQYF. CDR3 in DNA: TGTGCCAGCAGCCAACTTGTGATGGCCCAGTACTTC. The chain combines TRBV3-1 with TRBJ2-5; D not resolved. Germline V gene data show CDR1 as LGHDT and CDR2 as YNNKEL (reference sequence). The V gene lost 2 bases and the J gene lost 9 bases, with 10 bases spanning the gap. CDR3 length equals 12 residues.

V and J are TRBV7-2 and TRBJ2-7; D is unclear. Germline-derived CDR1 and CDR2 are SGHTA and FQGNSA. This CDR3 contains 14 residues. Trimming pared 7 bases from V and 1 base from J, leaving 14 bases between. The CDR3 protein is CASKLQTDSYEQYF. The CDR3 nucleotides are TGTGCCAGCAAGTTACAAACGGATTCCTACGAGCAGTACTTC.

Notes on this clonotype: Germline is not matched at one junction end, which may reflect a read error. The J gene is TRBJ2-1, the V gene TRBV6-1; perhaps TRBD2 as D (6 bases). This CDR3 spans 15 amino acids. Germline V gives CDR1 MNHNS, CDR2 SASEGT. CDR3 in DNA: TGTGCCAGCAGTGAACATGGGGGGACGGGGAATGAGCAGTCCTTC. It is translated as CASSEHGGTGNEQSF.

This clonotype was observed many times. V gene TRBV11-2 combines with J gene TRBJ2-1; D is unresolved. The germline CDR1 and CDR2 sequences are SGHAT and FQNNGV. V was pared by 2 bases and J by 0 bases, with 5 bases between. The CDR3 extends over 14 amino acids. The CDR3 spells CASSLTGSYNEQFF. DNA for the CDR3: TGTGCCAGCAGCTTAACCGGCTCCTACAATGAGCAGTTCTTC.

As DNA, the CDR3 is TGTGCCACGAACTCTGGAAACACCATATATTTT. It yields the protein CATNSGNTIYF. The rearrangement joins TRBV6-2 or TRBV6-3 to TRBJ1-3; D gene unclear. This CDR3 comprises 11 residues. CDR1 and CDR2 (germline): MNHEY, SVGEGT. Trimming removed 10 bases from V and 0 bases from J, with 4 bases in between.

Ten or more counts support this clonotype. The CDR3, as DNA: TGTGCCATCAGTGAGTTCCTCACAGATACGCAGTATTTT. Translating it yields CAISEFLTDTQYF. The chain carries TRBV10-3 and TRBJ2-3; D is uncertain. CDR3 size: 13 residues. Per the germline V gene, CDR1 is ENHRY and CDR2 is SYGVKD. The V gene lost 1 base and the J gene lost 2 bases, with 4 bases spanning the gap.

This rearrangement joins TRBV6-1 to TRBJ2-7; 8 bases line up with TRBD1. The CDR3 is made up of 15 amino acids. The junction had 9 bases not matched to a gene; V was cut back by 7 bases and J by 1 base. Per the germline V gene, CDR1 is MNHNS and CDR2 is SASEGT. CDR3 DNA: TGTGCCAGCATGGACCGGGACAGGCTATCCTACGAGCAGTACTTC. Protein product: CASMDRDRLSYEQYF.

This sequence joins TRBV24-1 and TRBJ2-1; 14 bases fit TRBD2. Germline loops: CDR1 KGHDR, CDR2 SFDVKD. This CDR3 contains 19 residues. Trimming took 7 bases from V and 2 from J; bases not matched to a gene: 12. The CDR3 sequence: CATRGTSGGAGVPYNEQFF. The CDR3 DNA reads TGTGCCACCAGAGGGACTAGCGGGGGAGCTGGGGTTCCCTACAATGAGCAGTTCTTC.

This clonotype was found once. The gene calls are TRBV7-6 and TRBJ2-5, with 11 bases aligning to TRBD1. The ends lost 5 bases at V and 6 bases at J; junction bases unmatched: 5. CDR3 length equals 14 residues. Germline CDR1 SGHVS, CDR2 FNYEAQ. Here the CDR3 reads CASSIPDRGQTQYF. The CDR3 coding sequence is TGTGCCAGCAGCATCCCGGACAGGGGGCAGACCCAGTACTTC.

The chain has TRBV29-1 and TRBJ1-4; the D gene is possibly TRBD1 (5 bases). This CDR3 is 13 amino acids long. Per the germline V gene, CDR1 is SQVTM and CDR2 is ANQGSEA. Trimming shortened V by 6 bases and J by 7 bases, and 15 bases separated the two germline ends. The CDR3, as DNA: TGCAGCGTACAGGAGCCAGGGAGTGAAAAACTGTTTTTT. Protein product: CSVQEPGSEKLFF.

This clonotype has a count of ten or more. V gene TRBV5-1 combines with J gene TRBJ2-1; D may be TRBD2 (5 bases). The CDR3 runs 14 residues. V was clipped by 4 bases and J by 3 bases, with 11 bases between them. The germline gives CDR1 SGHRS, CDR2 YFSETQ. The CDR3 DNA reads TGCGCCAGCAGCCCGAGTGAGGGCTACAATGAGCAGTTCTTC. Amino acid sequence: CASSPSEGYNEQFF. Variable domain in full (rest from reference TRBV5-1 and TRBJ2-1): KAGVTQTPRYLIKTRGQQVTLSCSPISGHRSVSWYQQTPGQGLQFLFEYFSETQRNKGNFPGRFSGRQFSNSRSEMNVSTLELGDSALYLCASSPSEGYNEQFFGPGTRLTVL.

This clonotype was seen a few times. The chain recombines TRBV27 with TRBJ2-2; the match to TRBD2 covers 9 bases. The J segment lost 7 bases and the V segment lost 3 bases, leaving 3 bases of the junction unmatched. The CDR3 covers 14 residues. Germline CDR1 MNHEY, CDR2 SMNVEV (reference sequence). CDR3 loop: CASSLGTSFGELFF. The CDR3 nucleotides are TGTGCCAGCAGTTTGGGGACTAGCTTCGGGGAGCTGTTTTTT.

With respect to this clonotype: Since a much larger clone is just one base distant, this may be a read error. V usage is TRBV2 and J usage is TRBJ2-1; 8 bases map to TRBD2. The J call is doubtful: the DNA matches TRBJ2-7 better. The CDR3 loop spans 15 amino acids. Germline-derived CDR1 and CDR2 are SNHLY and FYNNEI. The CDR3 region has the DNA TGTGCCAGCAGTGAATCGGGACTAGACGGTAATGAGCAGTACTTC. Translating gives CASSESGLDGNEQYF.

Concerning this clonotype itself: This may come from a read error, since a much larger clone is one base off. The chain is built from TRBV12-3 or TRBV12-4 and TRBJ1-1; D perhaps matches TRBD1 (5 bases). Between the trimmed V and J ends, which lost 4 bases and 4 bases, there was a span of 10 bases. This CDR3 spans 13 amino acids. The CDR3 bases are TGTGCCAGCAGTTACTCGGGGGGCACTGAAGCTTTCTTT. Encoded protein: CASSYSGGTEAFF.

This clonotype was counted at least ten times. The CDR3 DNA is TGTGCCAGCACTCCCGGACTAGCGGGATCCTACGAGCAGTACTTC. Protein product: CASTPGLAGSYEQYF. This rearrangement joins TRBV3-1 to TRBJ2-7; 12 nucleotides agree with TRBD2. CDR3 size: 15 residues. CDR1 and CDR2 from the germline V gene are LGHDT and YNNKEL (reference sequence). With V trimmed by 7 bases and J by 1 base, 5 bases remained unmatched.

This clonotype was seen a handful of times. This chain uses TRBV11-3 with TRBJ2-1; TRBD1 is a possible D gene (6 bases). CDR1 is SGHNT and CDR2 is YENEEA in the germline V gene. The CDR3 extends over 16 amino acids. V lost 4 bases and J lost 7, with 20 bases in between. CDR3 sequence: CASSSPEDSSGNEQFF. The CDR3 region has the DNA TGTGCCAGCAGCTCGCCTGAGGACAGTTCTGGGAATGAGCAGTTCTTC.

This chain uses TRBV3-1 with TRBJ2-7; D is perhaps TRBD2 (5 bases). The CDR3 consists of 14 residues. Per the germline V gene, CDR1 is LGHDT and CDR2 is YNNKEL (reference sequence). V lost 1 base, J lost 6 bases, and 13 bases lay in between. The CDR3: CASSQGFIGSEQYF. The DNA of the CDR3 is TGTGCCAGCAGCCAAGGTTTTATAGGGAGCGAGCAGTACTTC.